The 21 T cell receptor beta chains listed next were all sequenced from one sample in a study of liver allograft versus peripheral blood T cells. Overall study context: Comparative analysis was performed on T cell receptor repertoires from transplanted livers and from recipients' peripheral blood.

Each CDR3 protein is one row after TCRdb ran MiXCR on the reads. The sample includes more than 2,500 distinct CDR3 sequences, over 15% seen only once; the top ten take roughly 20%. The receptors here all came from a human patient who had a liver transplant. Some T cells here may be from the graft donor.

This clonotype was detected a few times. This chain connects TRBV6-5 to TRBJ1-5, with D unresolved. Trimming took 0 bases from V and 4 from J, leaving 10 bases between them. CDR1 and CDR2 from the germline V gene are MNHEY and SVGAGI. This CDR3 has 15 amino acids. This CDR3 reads CASSYSSGPNQPQHF. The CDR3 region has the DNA TGTGCCAGCAGTTACTCTTCCGGACCAAATCAGCCCCAGCATTTT.

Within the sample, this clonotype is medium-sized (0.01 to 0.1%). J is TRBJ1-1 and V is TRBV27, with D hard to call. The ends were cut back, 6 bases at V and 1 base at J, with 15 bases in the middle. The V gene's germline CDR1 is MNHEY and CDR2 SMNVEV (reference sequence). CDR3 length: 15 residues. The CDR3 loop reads CASSLGSNRNTEAFF. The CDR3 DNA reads TGTGCCAGCAGCCTAGGATCCAACAGGAACACTGAAGCTTTCTTT.

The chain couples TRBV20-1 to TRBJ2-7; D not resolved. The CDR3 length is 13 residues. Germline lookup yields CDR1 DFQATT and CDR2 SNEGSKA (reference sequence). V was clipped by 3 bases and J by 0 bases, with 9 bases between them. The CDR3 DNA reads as TGCAGTGCTAGGGGAAGGTACTCCTACGAGCAGTACTTC. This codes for CSARGRYSYEQYF.

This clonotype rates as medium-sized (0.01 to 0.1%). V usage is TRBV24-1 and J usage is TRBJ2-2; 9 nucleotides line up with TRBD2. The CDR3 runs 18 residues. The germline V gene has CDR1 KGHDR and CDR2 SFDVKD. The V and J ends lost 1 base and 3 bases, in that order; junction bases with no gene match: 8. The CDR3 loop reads CATSDFASGRSDTGELFF. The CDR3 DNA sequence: TGTGCCACCAGTGATTTTGCCAGCGGGAGGTCGGACACCGGGGAGCTGTTTTTT.

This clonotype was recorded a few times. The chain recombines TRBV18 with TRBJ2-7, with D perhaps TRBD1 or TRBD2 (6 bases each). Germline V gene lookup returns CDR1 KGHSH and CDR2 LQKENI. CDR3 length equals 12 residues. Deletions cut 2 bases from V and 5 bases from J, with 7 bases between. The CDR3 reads CASSPRGDEQYF. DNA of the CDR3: TGTGCCAGCTCACCAAGGGGGGACGAGCAGTACTTC.

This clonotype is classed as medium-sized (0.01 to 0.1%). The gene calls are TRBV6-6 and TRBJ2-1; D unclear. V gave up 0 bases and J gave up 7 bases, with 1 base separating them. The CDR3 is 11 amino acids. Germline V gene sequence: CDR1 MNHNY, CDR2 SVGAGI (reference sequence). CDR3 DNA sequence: TGTGCCAGCAGTTACTCAAATGAGCAGTTCTTC. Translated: CASSYSNEQFF.

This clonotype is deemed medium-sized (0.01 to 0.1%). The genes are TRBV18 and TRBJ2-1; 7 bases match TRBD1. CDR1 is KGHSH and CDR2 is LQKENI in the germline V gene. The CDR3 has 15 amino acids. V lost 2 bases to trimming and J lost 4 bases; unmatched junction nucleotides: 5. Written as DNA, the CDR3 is TGTGCCAGCTCACCAACTACAGGGGCGTACAATGAGCAGTTCTTC. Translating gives CASSPTTGAYNEQFF.

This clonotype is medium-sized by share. The CDR3 DNA sequence: TGTGCCAGTAGTATACGGGGGGGAAACACTGAAGCTTTCTTT. The encoded protein is CASSIRGGNTEAFF. This chain uses TRBV19 with TRBJ1-1, with D possibly matching TRBD1 (5 bases). V was shortened by 2 bases and J by 2 bases, with 9 bases between the two germline ends. CDR1 LNHDA and CDR2 SQIVND come from the germline V gene (reference sequence). The CDR3 has 14 amino acids. The variable domain in full, with the rest retrieved from reference TRBV19 and TRBJ1-1, is DGGITQSPKYLFRKEGQNVTLSCEQNLNHDAMYWYRQDPGQGLRLIYYSQIVNDFQKGDIAEGYSVSREKKESFPLTVTSAQKNPTAFYLCASSIRGGNTEAFFGQGTRLTVV.

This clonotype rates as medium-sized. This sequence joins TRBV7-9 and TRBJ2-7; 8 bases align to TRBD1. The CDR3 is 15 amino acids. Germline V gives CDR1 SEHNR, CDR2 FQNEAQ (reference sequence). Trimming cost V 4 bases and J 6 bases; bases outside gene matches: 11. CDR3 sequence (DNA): TGTGCCAGCAGCTATGAGGACAGGGTCTTCCCCGAGCAGTACTTC. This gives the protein CASSYEDRVFPEQYF.

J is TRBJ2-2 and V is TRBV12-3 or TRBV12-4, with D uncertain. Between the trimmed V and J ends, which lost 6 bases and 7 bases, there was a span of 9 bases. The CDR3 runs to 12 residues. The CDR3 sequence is CASSRVGGELFF. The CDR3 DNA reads TGTGCCAGCAGCCGTGTTGGCGGGGAGCTGTTTTTT.

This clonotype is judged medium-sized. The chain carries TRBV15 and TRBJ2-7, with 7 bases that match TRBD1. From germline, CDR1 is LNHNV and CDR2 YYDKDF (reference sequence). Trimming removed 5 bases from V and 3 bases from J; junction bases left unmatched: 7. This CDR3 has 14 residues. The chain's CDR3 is CATSDERQGYEQYF. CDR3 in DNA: TGTGCCACCAGCGACGAGCGACAGGGCTACGAGCAGTACTTC.

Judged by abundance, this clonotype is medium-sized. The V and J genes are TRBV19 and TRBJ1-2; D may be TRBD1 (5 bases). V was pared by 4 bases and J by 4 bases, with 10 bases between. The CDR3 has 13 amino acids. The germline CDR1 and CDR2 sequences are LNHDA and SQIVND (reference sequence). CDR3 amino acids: CASSTPGFYGYTF. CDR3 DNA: TGTGCCAGTAGTACCCCAGGGTTCTATGGCTACACCTTC.

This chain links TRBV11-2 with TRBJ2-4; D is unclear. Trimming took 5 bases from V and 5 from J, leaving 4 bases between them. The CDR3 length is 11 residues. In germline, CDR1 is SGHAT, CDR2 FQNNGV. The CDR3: CASSEENIQYF. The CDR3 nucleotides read TGTGCCAGCAGCGAGGAAAACATTCAGTACTTC.

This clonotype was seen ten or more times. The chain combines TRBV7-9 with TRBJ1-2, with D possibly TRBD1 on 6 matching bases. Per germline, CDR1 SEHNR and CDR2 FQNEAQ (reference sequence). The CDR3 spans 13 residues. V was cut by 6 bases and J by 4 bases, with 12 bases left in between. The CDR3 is CASRRDKLYGYTF. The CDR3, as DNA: TGTGCCAGCAGACGGGACAAGCTCTATGGCTACACCTTC.

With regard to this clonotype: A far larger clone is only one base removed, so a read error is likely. In DNA, the CDR3 is TGTGCCAGCAGTTACGGGGGGGCCAACGAGCAGTTCTTC. Encoded protein: CASSYGGANEQFF. The chain combines TRBV6-6 with TRBJ2-1; D is perhaps TRBD2 (7 bases). CDR1 MNHNY and CDR2 SVGAGI come from the germline V gene (reference sequence). With 2 bases removed from V and 10 bases from J, the gap between germline ends came to 12 bases. The CDR3 has 13 amino acids.

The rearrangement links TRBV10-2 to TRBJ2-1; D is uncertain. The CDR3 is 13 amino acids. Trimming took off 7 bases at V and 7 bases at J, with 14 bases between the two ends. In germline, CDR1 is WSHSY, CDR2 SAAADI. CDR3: CASISPGNNEQFF. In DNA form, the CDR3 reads TGCGCCAGCATTAGTCCCGGCAATAATGAGCAGTTCTTC.

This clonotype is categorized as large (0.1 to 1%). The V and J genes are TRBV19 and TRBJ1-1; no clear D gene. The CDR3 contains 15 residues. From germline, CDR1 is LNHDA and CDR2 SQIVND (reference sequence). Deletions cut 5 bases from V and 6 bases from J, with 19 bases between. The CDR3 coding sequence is TGTGCCAGTAGTCCCTACTACCGCGAATTACCTGAAGCTTTCTTT. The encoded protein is CASSPYYRELPEAFF.

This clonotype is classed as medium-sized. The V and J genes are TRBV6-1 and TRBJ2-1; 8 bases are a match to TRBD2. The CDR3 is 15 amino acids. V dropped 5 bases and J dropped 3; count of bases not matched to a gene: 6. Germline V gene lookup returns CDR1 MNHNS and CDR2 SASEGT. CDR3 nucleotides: TGTGCCAGCAGTCGGGGGGGGGGAAACTACAATGAGCAGTTCTTC. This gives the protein CASSRGGGNYNEQFF.

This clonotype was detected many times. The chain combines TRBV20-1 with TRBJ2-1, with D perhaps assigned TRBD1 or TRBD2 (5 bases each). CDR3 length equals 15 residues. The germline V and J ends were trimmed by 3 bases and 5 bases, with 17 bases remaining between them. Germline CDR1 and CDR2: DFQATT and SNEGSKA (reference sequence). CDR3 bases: TGCAGTGCTAGGACCGGGACCGCGCGTGACAATGAGCAGTTCTTC. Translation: CSARTGTARDNEQFF.

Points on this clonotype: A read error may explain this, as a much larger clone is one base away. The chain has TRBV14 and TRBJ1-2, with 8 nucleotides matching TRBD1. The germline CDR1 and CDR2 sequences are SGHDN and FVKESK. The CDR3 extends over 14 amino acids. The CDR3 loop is CVSSHYDRGYGYTF. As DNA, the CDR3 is TGTGTCAGCAGCCACTATGACAGGGGATATGGCTACACCTTC.

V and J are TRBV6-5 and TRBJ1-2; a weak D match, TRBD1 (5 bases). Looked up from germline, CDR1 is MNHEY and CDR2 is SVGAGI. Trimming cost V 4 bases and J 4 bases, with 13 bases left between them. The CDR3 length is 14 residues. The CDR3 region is CASSSLGGGYGYTF. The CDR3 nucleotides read TGTGCCAGCAGTTCCCTCGGGGGTGGCTATGGCTACACCTTC.